The T cell receptor beta chain described here comes from a study of OX40 agonist ivuxolimab in advanced cancers. The CDR3 extends over 16 amino acids. V lost 3 bases, J lost 2 bases, and 5 bases stayed unmatched. Germline assignment: CDR1 MNHNY and CDR2 SVGAGI (reference sequence). TCRdb's table, derived via immunoSEQ multiplex PCR, lists solely in-frame clones and lacks some. The sample lists just under 20,000 clones; 80% to 90% were seen once. The material sequenced was CD4+ or CD8+ T cells sorted from blood, taken in a trial of the OX40 agonist ivuxolimab. This rearrangement joins TRBV6-6 to TRBJ2-1; 9 nucleotides match TRBD2. The clonotype comes from an adult with an advanced solid tumor such as melanoma, head and neck, liver or kidney cancer. CDR3 protein: CASSYKASGTYNEQFF. CDR3 nucleotides: TGTGCCAGCAGTTATAAGGCTAGCGGGACCTACAATGAGCAGTTCTTC.